This T cell receptor (beta chain) was observed in a study of blood T cell repertoires in COVID-19. Overall study context: COVID-19 samples from acute and convalescent phases originated in the United States, Italy and Spain. T cells, B-cell-depleted T cells, or PBMCs provided the cDNA or gDNA that served as material.

Original handling: Cell counts per sample came from amplifying reference gene primers. Sequenced by immunoSEQ multiplex PCR; TCRdb stores in-frame clones only, minus some. D and trimming come from the DNA, and the V and J calls and clone size come from that table. The sample records around 68,000 clones, around 86% being singletons. This CDR3 has 16 residues. Germline CDR1 reads SGDLS; CDR2 reads YYNGEE. V shed 4 bases and J shed 2 bases, with 18 bases lying between them. The receptor was derived from a man of 80 years or more with acute or convalescent COVID-19. The specimen was peripheral blood. The chain recombines TRBV9 with TRBJ1-2, with D tentatively TRBD1 (5 bases). Here the CDR3 DNA reads TGTGCCAGCAGCCCTGGGGTAGGGGCCGTCAACTATGGCTACACCTTC. This sequence encodes CASSPGVGAVNYGYTF.